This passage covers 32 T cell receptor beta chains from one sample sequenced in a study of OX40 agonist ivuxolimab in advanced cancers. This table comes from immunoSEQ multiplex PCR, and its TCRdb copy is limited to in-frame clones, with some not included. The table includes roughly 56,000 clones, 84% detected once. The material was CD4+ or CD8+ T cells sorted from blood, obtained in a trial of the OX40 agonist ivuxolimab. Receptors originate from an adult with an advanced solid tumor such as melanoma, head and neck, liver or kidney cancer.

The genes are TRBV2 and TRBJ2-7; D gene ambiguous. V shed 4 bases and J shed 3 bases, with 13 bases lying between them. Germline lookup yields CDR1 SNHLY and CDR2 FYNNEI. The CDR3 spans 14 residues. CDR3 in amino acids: CASSARTSLYEQYF. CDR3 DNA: TGTGCCAGCAGTGCCCGAACCAGCCTCTACGAGCAGTACTTC.

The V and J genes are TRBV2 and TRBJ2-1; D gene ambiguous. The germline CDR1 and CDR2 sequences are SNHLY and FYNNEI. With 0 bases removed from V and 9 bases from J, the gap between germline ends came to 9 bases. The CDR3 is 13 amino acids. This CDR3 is CASSEAPGSEQFF. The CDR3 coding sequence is TGTGCCAGCAGTGAAGCGCCGGGCAGTGAGCAGTTCTTC.

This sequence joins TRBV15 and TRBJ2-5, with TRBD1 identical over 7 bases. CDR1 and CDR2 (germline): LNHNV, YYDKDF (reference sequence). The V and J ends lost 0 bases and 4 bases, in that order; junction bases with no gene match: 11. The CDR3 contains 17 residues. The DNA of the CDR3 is TGTGCCACCAGCAGAGAGAAGGGACAGTTGGTTCTAGAGACCCAGTACTTC. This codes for CATSREKGQLVLETQYF.

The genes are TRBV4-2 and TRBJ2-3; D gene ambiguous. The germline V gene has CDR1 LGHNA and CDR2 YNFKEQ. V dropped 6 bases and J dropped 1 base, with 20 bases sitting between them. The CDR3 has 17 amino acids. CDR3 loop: CASSHTTYEVGTDTQYF. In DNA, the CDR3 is TGTGCCAGCAGTCACACAACCTACGAAGTCGGCACAGATACGCAGTATTTT.

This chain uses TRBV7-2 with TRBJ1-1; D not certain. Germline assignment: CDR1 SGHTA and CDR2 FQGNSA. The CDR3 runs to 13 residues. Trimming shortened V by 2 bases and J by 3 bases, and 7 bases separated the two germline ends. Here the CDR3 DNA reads TGTGCCAGCAGCTTAAATGTTGACACTGAAGCTTTCTTT. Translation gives CASSLNVDTEAFF.

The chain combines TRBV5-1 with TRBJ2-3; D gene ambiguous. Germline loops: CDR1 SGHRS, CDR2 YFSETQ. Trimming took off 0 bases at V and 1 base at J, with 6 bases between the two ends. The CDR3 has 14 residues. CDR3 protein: CASSLGGRTDTQYF. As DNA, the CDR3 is TGCGCCAGCAGCTTGGGCGGCCGCACAGATACGCAGTATTTT. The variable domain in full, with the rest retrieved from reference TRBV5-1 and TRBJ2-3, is KAGVTQTPRYLIKTRGQQVTLSCSPISGHRSVSWYQQTPGQGLQFLFEYFSETQRNKGNFPGRFSGRQFSNSRSEMNVSTLELGDSALYLCASSLGGRTDTQYFGPGTRLTVL.

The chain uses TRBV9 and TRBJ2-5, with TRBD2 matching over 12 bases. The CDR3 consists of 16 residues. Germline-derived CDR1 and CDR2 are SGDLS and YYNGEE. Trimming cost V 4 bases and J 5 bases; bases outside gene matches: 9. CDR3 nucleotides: TGTGCCAGCAGCAAGACTAGCGGGGGTCCCCGGGAGACCCAGTACTTC. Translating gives CASSKTSGGPRETQYF.

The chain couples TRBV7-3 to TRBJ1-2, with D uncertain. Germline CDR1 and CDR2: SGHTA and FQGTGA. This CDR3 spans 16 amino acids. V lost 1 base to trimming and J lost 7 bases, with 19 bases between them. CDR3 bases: TGTGCCAGCAGCTTAATGGCCCCAGCGGCAGGAGGTGGCTACACCTTC. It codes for CASSLMAPAAGGGYTF.

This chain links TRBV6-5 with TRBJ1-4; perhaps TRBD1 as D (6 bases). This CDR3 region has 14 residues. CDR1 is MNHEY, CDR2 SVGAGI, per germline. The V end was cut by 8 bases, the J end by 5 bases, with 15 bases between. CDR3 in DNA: TGTGCCAGCCGGACGCAGGGGTCGAATGAAAAACTGTTTTTT. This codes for CASRTQGSNEKLFF.

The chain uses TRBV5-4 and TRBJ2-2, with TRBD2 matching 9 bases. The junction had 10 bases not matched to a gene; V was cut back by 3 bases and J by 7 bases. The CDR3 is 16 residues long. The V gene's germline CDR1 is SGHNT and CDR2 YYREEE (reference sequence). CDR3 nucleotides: TGTGCCAGCAGCTCCTGGGCGGGAGGGCAGGTCGGGGAGCTGTTTTTT. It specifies CASSSWAGGQVGELFF.

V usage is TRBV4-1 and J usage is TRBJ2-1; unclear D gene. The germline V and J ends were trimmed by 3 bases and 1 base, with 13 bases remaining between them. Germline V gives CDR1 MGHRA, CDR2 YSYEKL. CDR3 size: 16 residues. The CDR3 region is CASSQLDLLSYNEQFF. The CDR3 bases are TGCGCCAGCAGCCAGCTGGACCTTCTTTCCTACAATGAGCAGTTCTTC.

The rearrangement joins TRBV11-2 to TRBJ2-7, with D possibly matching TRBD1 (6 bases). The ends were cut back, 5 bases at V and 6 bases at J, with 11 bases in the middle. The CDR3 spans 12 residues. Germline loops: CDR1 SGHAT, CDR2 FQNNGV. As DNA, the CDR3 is TGTGCCAGCAGCCGCACAGGGTCCGAGCAGTACTTC. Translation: CASSRTGSEQYF.

The chain's CDR3 is CASRDWNTEAFF. The CDR3 nucleotides are TGTGCCAGCCGGGACTGGAACACTGAAGCTTTCTTT. This sequence joins TRBV5-4 and TRBJ1-1, with D possibly TRBD1 on 5 matching bases. V was cut by 7 bases and J by 1 base, with 8 bases left in between. Per the germline V gene, CDR1 is SGHNT and CDR2 is YYREEE (reference sequence). This CDR3 comprises 12 residues.

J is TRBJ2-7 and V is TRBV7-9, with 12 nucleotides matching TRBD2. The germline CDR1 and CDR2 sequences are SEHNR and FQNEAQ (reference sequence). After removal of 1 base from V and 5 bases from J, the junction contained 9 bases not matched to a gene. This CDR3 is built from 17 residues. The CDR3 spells CASSLVSLTSGGHEQYF. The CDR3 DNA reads TGTGCCAGCAGCTTAGTTAGTTTGACTAGCGGGGGCCACGAGCAGTACTTC.

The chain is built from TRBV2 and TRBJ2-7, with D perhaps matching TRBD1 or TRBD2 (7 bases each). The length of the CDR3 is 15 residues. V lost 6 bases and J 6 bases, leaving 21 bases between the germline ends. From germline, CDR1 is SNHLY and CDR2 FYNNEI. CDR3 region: CASRGTLGRGGEQYF. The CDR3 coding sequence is TGTGCCAGCAGGGGAACCCTAGGCAGGGGGGGCGAGCAGTACTTC.

CDR3 DNA: TGTGCCATCAGTGAGTCTGGGAACAGCCCGGCCTACGAGCAGTACTTC. Its protein product is CAISESGNSPAYEQYF. The J gene is TRBJ2-5, the V gene TRBV10-3; D call uncertain. The DNA end is more similar to TRBJ2-7, so the J call may be wrong. The CDR3 contains 16 residues. CDR1 is ENHRY, CDR2 SYGVKD, per germline.

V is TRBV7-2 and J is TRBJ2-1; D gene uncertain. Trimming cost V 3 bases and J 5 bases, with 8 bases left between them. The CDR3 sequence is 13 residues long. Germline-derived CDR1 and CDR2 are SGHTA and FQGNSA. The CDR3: CASSLDGNNEQFF. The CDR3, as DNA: TGTGCCAGCAGCTTGGACGGAAACAATGAGCAGTTCTTC.

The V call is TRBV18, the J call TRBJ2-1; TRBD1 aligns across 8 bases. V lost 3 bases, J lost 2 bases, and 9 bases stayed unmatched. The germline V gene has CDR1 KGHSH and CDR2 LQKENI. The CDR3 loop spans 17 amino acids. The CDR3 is CASSPKVPGQAYNEQFF. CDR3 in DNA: TGTGCCAGCTCACCCAAAGTCCCGGGACAGGCCTACAATGAGCAGTTCTTC. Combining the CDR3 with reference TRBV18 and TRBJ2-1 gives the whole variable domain NAGVMQNPRHLVRRRGQEARLRCSPMKGHSHVYWYRQLPEEGLKFMVYLQKENIIDESGMPKERFSAEFPKEGPSILRIQQVVRGDSAAYFCASSPKVPGQAYNEQFFGPGTRLTVL.

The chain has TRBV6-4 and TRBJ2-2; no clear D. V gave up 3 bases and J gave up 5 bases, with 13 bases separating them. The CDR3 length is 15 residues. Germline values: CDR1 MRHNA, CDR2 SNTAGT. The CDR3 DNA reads TGTGCCAGCAGTGAGTACCCCGAAGAGACCGGGGAGCTGTTTTTT. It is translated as CASSEYPEETGELFF.

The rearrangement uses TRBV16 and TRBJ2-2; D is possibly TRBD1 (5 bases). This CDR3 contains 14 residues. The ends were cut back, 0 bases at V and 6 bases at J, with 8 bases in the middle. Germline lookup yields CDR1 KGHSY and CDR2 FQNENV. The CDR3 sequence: CASSQSRGSGELFF. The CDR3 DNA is TGTGCCAGCAGCCAATCAAGGGGCTCCGGGGAGCTGTTTTTT.

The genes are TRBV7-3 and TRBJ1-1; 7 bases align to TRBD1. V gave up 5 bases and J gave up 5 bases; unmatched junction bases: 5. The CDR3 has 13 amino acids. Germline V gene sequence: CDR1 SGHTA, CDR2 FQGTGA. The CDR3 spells CASSTQQGTEAFF. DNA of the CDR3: TGTGCCAGCAGCACACAACAGGGGACTGAAGCTTTCTTT.

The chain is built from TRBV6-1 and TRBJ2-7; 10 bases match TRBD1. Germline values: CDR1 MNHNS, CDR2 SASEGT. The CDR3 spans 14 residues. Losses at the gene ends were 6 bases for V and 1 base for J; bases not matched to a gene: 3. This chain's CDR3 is CASSPGQGSYEQYF. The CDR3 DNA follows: TGTGCCAGCAGCCCGGGACAGGGGTCCTACGAGCAGTACTTC.

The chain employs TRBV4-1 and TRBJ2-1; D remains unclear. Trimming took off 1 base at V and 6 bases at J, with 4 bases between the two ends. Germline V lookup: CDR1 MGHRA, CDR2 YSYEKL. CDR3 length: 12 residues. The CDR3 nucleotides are TGCGCCAGCAGCCAAGTCGGCAATGAGCAGTTCTTC. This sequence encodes CASSQVGNEQFF.

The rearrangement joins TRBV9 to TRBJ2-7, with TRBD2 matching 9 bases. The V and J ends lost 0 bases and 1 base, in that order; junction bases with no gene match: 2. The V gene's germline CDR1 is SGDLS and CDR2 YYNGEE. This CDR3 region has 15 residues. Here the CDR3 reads CASSVGLADSYEQYF. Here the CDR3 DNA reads TGTGCCAGCAGCGTAGGACTAGCGGATTCCTACGAGCAGTACTTC.

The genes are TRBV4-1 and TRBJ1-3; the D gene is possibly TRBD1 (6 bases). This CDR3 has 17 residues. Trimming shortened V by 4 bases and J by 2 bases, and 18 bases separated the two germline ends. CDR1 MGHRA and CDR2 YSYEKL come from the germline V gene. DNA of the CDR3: TGCGCCAGCAGCCGTGCAATACCGGGGGGCACTGGAAACACCATATATTTT. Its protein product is CASSRAIPGGTGNTIYF.

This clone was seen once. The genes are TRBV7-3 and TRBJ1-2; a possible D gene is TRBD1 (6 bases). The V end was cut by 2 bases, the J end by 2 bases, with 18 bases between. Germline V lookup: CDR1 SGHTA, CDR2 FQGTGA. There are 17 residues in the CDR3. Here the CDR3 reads CASSLGRGLNPNYGYTF. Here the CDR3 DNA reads TGTGCCAGCAGCTTAGGCAGGGGACTCAACCCAAACTATGGCTACACCTTC.

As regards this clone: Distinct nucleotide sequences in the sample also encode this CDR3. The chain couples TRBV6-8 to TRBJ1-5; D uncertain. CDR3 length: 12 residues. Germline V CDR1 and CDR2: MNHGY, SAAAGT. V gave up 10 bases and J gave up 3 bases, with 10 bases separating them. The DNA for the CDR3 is TGTGCCACCCAGCCAGCCAATCAGCCCCAGCATTTT. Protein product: CATQPANQPQHF.

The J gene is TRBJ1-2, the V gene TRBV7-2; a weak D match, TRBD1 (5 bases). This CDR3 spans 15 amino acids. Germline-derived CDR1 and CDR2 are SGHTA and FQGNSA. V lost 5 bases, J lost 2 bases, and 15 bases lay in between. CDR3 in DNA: TGTGCCAGCAGCGGCAAGGGACTGCTAAACTATGGCTACACCTTC. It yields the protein CASSGKGLLNYGYTF.

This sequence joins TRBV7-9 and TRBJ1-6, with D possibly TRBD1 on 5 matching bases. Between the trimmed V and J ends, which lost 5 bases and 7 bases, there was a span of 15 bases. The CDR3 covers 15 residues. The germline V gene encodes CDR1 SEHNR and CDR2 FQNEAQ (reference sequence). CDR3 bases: TGTGCCAGCAGCCAAGATGGGACGGAAAATTCACCCCTCCACTTT. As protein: CASSQDGTENSPLHF.

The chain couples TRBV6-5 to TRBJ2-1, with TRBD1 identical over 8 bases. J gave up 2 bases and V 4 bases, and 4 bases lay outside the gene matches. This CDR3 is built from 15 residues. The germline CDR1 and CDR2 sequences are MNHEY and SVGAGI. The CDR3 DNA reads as TGTGCCAGCAGTTCCGGGACAGGAACCTACAATGAGCAGTTCTTC. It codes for CASSSGTGTYNEQFF.

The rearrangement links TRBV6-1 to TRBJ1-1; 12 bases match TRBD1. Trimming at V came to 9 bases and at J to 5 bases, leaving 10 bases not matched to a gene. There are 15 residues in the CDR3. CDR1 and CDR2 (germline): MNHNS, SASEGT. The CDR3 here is CASRDRGRVGTEAFF. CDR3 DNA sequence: TGTGCCAGTCGGGACAGGGGGCGTGTGGGGACTGAAGCTTTCTTT.

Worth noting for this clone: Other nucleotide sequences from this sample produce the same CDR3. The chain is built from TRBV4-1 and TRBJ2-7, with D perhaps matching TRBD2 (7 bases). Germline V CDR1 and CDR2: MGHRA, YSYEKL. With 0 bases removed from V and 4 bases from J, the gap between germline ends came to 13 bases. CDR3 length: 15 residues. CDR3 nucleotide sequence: TGCGCCAGCAGCCAAGATGAGGGGGGGGGTTACGAGCAGTACTTC. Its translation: CASSQDEGGGYEQYF.